This record concerns one T cell receptor (beta chain) sequence. As yet, its antigen is unknown. This specimen comes from a study of cytomegalovirus exposure and HLA in healthy donors. The study, taken as a whole, reports: According to a later analysis, donors in an Asian-associated ancestry cluster reportedly had fewer N-insertions than the roughly 660-donor mean. Most TCR beta V segments were productive about 87% or about 30% of the time in an earlier analysis. Altogether, 150 to 200 TCR beta chains were recorded as cytomegalovirus-associated.

CDR1 and CDR2 (germline): SGHNT, YENEEA. The germline V and J ends were trimmed by 5 bases and 0 bases, with 8 bases remaining between them. The CDR3 is 15 residues long. This PCR relied on a set of 60 Vbeta primers and 13 Jbeta primers. The table came from immunoSEQ multiplex PCR; TCRdb's copy has only in-frame clones and leaves some out. The data contain around 170,000 clones, around 75% of them singletons. The clonotype was recovered from a man between 35 and 55 years old in good health and CMV-seropositive. Input material: PBMCs. The chain couples TRBV11-3 to TRBJ2-6; D might be TRBD1 (5 bases). CDR3 coding DNA: TGTGCCAGCAGCCCCACAGGCTCTGGGGCCAACGTCCTGACTTTC. Its translation: CASSPTGSGANVLTF.